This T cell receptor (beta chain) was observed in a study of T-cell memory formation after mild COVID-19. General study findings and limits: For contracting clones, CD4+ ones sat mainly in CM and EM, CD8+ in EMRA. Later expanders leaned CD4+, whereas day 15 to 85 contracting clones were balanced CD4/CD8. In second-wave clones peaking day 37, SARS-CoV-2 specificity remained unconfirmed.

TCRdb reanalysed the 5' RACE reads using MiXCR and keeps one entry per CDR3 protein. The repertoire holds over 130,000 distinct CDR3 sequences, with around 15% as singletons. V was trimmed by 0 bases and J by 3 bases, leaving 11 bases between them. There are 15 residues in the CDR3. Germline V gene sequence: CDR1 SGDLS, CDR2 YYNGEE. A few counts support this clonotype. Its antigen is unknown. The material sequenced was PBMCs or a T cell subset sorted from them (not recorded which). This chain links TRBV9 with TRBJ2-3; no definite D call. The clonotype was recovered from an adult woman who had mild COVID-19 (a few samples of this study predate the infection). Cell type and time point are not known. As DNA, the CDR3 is TGTGCCAGCAGCGTAGGGGCTAAAGATACAGATACGCAGTATTTT. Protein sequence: CASSVGAKDTDTQYF.